This T cell receptor beta chain was retrieved from a study of CD8 T cells in Susac syndrome. The germline gives CDR1 ENHRY, CDR2 SYGVKD. There are 12 residues in the CDR3. V lost 8 bases and J 2 bases, leaving 10 bases between the germline ends. Random hexamers were used to reverse transcribe roughly 0.5 to 1 ug of RNA. TCRdb called the immunoSEQ multiplex PCR reads again in MiXCR, with one record for every CDR3 protein. The sample holds 150,000 to 200,000 distinct CDR3 sequences; over 75% are singletons and the top ten take about 0.09%. The sequence derives from a human donor with Susac syndrome. Sequenced sample: CD4+ T cells from PBMCs. The chain combines TRBV10-3 with TRBJ2-7; tentatively, D is TRBD1 (6 bases). The CDR3 loop reads CAIGGQPYEQYF. The CDR3 DNA follows: TGTGCCATCGGGGGCCAGCCCTACGAGCAGTACTTC.